Below are 8 T cell receptor beta chains sequenced from a single sample in a study of T cell responses to AZD1222 COVID-19 vaccine. Clones were read by immunoSEQ multiplex PCR, and TCRdb kept only the in-frame ones, dropping some. Of over 95,000 clones listed, roughly 85% are singletons. Source: peripheral blood, taken on day 0 of AZD1222 vaccination. These receptors were obtained from an adult in good health.

This chain connects TRBV18 to TRBJ1-1; TRBD1 might be the D (6 bases). This CDR3 is 13 amino acids long. The V gene's germline CDR1 is KGHSH and CDR2 LQKENI. The ends were cut back, 4 bases at V and 1 base at J, with 7 bases in the middle. Here the CDR3 reads CASSLDRNTEAFF. CDR3 coding DNA: TGTGCCAGCTCACTGGACAGGAACACTGAAGCTTTCTTT.

Concerning this clone itself: One end of the junction fails to match germline, which may point to a read error. The rearrangement uses TRBV5-1 and TRBJ1-1, with a possible D match to TRBD1 (5 bases). The CDR3 has 14 amino acids. CDR1 SGHRS and CDR2 YFSETQ come from the germline V gene. This CDR3 reads CASSLTLQAREAFF. CDR3 nucleotide sequence: TGTGCCAGCAGCTTGACCTTACAGGCTCGTGAAGCTTTCTTT.

The genes are TRBV3-1 (or the pseudogene TRBV3-2) and TRBJ2-3; D ambiguous. The CDR3 has 13 amino acids. V lost 6 bases and J 1 base, leaving 8 bases between the germline ends. In germline, CDR1 is LGHDT, CDR2 YNNKEL (reference sequence). The CDR3 spells CASRGIGTDTQYF. Written as DNA, the CDR3 is TGTGCCAGCAGGGGAATCGGCACAGATACGCAGTATTTT.

This rearrangement joins TRBV7-2 to TRBJ1-2; possible D gene TRBD1, 5 bases. This CDR3 has 15 residues. Trimming removed 4 bases at V and 4 bases at J, with 16 bases between. CDR1 is SGHTA, CDR2 FQGNSA, per germline. In DNA, the CDR3 is TGTGCCAGCAGCTCTCGAGACAGCCGTACCTATGGCTACACCTTC. Protein product: CASSSRDSRTYGYTF.

The chain combines TRBV27 with TRBJ2-5, with 7 bases lining up with TRBD1. Germline trimming cut 4 bases from V and 4 bases from J; bases unmatched to any gene: 3. CDR3 length equals 13 residues. Germline V gene lookup returns CDR1 MNHEY and CDR2 SMNVEV (reference sequence). Here the CDR3 reads CASSSTGRETQYF. CDR3 nucleotides: TGTGCCAGCAGTTCGACAGGGCGAGAGACCCAGTACTTC.

The table lists this clone with a few counts. The chain joins TRBV6-2 or TRBV6-3 to TRBJ2-5, with 7 bases fitting TRBD1. This CDR3 contains 18 residues. Trimming removed 0 bases from V and 5 bases from J; junction bases left unmatched: 15. Germline values: CDR1 MNHEY, CDR2 SVGEGT. The CDR3 sequence: CASSYSFGQGDLGETQYF. CDR3 bases: TGTGCCAGCAGTTACTCGTTTGGGCAGGGGGACCTCGGGGAGACCCAGTACTTC.

This sequence joins TRBV7-8 and TRBJ2-5; 9 bases fit TRBD1. This CDR3 is 15 amino acids long. The V gene's germline CDR1 is SGHVS and CDR2 FQNEAQ. J was trimmed by 4 bases and V by 4 bases; bases with no gene match: 7. Here the CDR3 reads CASSSGQGKGETQYF. CDR3 coding DNA: TGTGCCAGCAGCTCCGGACAGGGGAAGGGAGAGACCCAGTACTTC. Combining the CDR3 with reference TRBV7-8 and TRBJ2-5 gives the whole variable domain GAGVSQSPRYKVAKRGQDVALRCDPISGHVSLFWYQQALGQGPEFLTYFQNEAQLDKSGLPSDRFFAERPEGSVSTLKIQRTQQEDSAVYLCASSSGQGKGETQYFGPGTRLLVL.

The rearrangement uses TRBV7-9 and TRBJ2-3; TRBD1 matches at 9 bases. CDR1 is SEHNR and CDR2 is FQNEAQ in the germline V gene (reference sequence). The V segment lost 5 bases and the J segment 2 bases; nucleotides outside the gene matches: 8. The length of the CDR3 is 16 residues. CDR3 region: CASSPGQGMVTDTQYF. The CDR3 nucleotides are TGTGCCAGCAGCCCGGGACAGGGAATGGTCACAGATACGCAGTATTTT.